This T cell receptor (beta chain) is from a study of human T cells and chemical hapten exposure. CDR1 and CDR2 (germline): SQVTM, ANQGSEA. The CDR3 spans 15 residues. After removal of 1 base from V and 8 bases from J, the junction contained 11 bases not matched to a gene. This clonotype was observed at least ten times. One entry per CDR3 protein results from TCRdb running MiXCR on the RACE reads. Altogether about 120,000 distinct CDR3 sequences are present, over 10% being singletons, with the ten largest covering more than 1.3%. Sample time point: patch test 1, 2 weeks after DPC sensitization. Treatment meaning: therapeutic diphenylcyclopropenone sensitization with weekly scalp DPC. Someone pulled total RNA out of unfractionated whole blood.

This sample comprised whole blood, obtained in connection with sensitization to the hapten diphenylcyclopropenone (DPC). The TCR was taken from a woman between 50 and 59 years old with alopecia areata. Some clones in this sample may be carry-over from other donors' samples. The rearrangement links TRBV29-1 to TRBJ2-3; 8 nucleotides align to TRBD2. The CDR3: CSVEGTSYPGGTQYF. The CDR3 coding sequence is TGCAGCGTTGAAGGGACTAGCTACCCCGGGGGTACGCAGTATTTT.